What follows are 21 T cell receptor beta chains derived from one specimen sequenced in a study of human T cells and chemical hapten exposure. Unique molecular identifiers were attached to individual cDNA molecules during library preparation. MiXCR was run by TCRdb on the reads, yielding one entry per CDR3 protein. This table has roughly 120,000 distinct CDR3 sequences, 8.5% appearing once. Total RNA came from unfractionated whole blood. Sequenced material: whole blood. All receptors come from a human donor in good health. Some clones in this sample may be carry-over from other donors' samples.

This clonotype was detected a few times. This chain joins TRBV27 and TRBJ2-7, with D tentatively TRBD2 (5 bases). The CDR3 totals 15 residues. Deletions cut 6 bases from V and 6 bases from J, with 21 bases between. Per the germline V gene, CDR1 is MNHEY and CDR2 is SMNVEV (reference sequence). CDR3: CASSTPGLSNAEQYF. The DNA of the CDR3 is TGTGCCAGCAGCACCCCTGGACTTTCCAACGCCGAGCAGTACTTC.

In this sample, this clonotype turned up many times. This sequence joins TRBV6-5 and TRBJ1-4, with unresolved D. Trimming pared 5 bases from V and 8 bases from J, leaving 15 bases between. This CDR3 spans 14 amino acids. Germline lookup yields CDR1 MNHEY and CDR2 SVGAGI. CDR3 in amino acids: CASSRTQDGEKLFF. In DNA form, the CDR3 reads TGTGCCAGCAGTCGGACCCAAGACGGAGAAAAACTGTTTTTT.

V gene TRBV7-2 combines with J gene TRBJ1-5; 7 bases align to TRBD1. CDR3 length: 15 amino acids. The trim removed 2 bases at V and 6 bases at J, leaving 7 bases unmatched. Germline CDR1 and CDR2: SGHTA and FQGNSA. CDR3 protein: CASSLRQGVGQPQHF. Written as DNA, the CDR3 is TGTGCCAGCAGCTTAAGGCAGGGGGTTGGTCAGCCCCAGCATTTT. Supplemented by reference TRBV7-2 and TRBJ1-5, the full variable domain reads GAGVSQSPSNKVTEKGKDVELRCDPISGHTALYWYRQSLGQGLEFLIYFQGNSAPDKSGLPSDRFSAERTGGSVSTLTIQRTQQEDSAVYLCASSLRQGVGQPQHFGDGTRLSIL.

The chain uses TRBV10-3 and TRBJ2-2, with D possibly TRBD1 on 6 matching bases. The CDR3 length is 14 residues. The ends were cut back, 10 bases at V and 2 bases at J, with 14 bases in the middle. Germline loops: CDR1 ENHRY, CDR2 SYGVKD. The CDR3 DNA sequence: TGTGCCACCACGGGACACCAAAACACCGGGGAGCTGTTTTTT. Its translation is CATTGHQNTGELFF.

This clonotype was detected a few times. This chain uses TRBV5-1 with TRBJ1-1; D is ambiguous. The CDR3 is made up of 14 amino acids. The ends were cut back, 4 bases at V and 0 bases at J, with 10 bases in the middle. CDR1 is SGHRS, CDR2 YFSETQ, per germline. The CDR3: CASSQTPMNTEAFF. CDR3 nucleotides: TGCGCCAGCAGCCAGACACCGATGAACACTGAAGCTTTCTTT.

This clonotype was counted a few times. The CDR3 DNA follows: TGCAGCGTTGCAGAGCTTTACACGAACACTGAAGCTTTCTTT. Protein: CSVAELYTNTEAFF. This chain uses TRBV29-1 with TRBJ1-1; no firm D call. V lost 4 bases, J lost 1 base, and 13 bases lay in between. CDR3 size: 14 residues. Germline CDR1 is SQVTM and CDR2 is ANQGSEA. The variable domain in full, with the rest retrieved from reference TRBV29-1 and TRBJ1-1, is SAVISQKPSRDICQRGTSLTIQCQVDSQVTMMFWYRQQPGQSLTLIATANQGSEATYESGFVIDKFPISRPNLTFSTLTVSNMSPEDSSIYLCSVAELYTNTEAFFGQGTRLTVV.

V and J are TRBV29-1 and TRBJ2-7; D not certain. The CDR3 length is 13 residues. V was trimmed by 2 bases and J by 0 bases, leaving 8 bases between them. Germline V lookup: CDR1 SQVTM, CDR2 ANQGSEA. The CDR3 sequence: CSVEILDSYEQYF. The CDR3 DNA sequence: TGCAGCGTTGAAATTTTAGACTCCTACGAGCAGTACTTC.

This clonotype appeared a few times. V gene TRBV19 combines with J gene TRBJ1-2; possible D gene TRBD1, 5 bases. Germline assignment: CDR1 LNHDA and CDR2 SQIVND (reference sequence). The CDR3 length is 15 residues. Trimming stripped 7 bases from V and 4 bases from J, with 19 bases between. CDR3 DNA: TGTGCCAGTACCCTAAGGTCGGGGCAGTCCTATGGCTACACCTTC. As protein: CASTLRSGQSYGYTF.

The genes are TRBV5-1 and TRBJ1-1; no firm D call. V lost 0 bases, J lost 6 bases, and 12 bases lay in between. The CDR3 is 14 residues long. The germline CDR1 and CDR2 sequences are SGHRS and YFSETQ. The CDR3 sequence: CASSLEVPPPEAFF. DNA for the CDR3: TGCGCCAGCAGCTTGGAAGTCCCCCCGCCTGAAGCTTTCTTT. Full variable domain (rest looked up from reference TRBV5-1 and TRBJ1-1): KAGVTQTPRYLIKTRGQQVTLSCSPISGHRSVSWYQQTPGQGLQFLFEYFSETQRNKGNFPGRFSGRQFSNSRSEMNVSTLELGDSALYLCASSLEVPPPEAFFGQGTRLTVV.

This clonotype was seen ten or more times. The chain carries TRBV19 and TRBJ2-1; 9 positions agree with TRBD1. Germline values: CDR1 LNHDA, CDR2 SQIVND (reference sequence). Unmatched junction bases numbered 14, after V lost 5 bases and J lost 12 bases. This CDR3 is 15 amino acids long. The DNA for the CDR3 is TGTGCCAGTAGTCTCACAGGGGGCTCTCACTTCGGGCAGTTCTTC. This translates into CASSLTGGSHFGQFF.

This clonotype came up many times. V usage is TRBV12-3 or TRBV12-4 and J usage is TRBJ1-5; 9 bases line up with TRBD1. J gave up 4 bases and V 4 bases, and 2 bases lay outside the gene matches. This CDR3 spans 14 amino acids. This CDR3 is CASSSGQGNQPQHF. Here the CDR3 DNA reads TGTGCCAGCAGTTCCGGACAGGGGAATCAGCCCCAGCATTTT.

Of note for this clonotype: A much larger clone differs by one base, so this may be a read error. The genes are TRBV6-5 and TRBJ1-4, with TRBD1 identical over 10 bases. Germline V gives CDR1 MNHEY, CDR2 SVGAGI. CDR3 length equals 15 residues. The DNA for the CDR3 is TGTGCCAGCACTTACGGGACAGGGGTGGATGAAAAACTGTTTTTT. It specifies CASTYGTGVDEKLFF.

This clonotype showed up many times. V gene TRBV20-1 combines with J gene TRBJ1-4, with 7 positions matching TRBD1. The germline gives CDR1 DFQATT, CDR2 SNEGSKA (reference sequence). The CDR3 runs to 15 residues. The junction had 12 bases not matched to a gene; V was cut back by 6 bases and J by 5 bases. The DNA for the CDR3 is TGCAGTGCACCTAGGACAGGCACCCTAAATGAAAAACTGTTTTTT. Translation gives CSAPRTGTLNEKLFF.

The table lists this clonotype with many counts. This chain uses TRBV10-3 with TRBJ2-1, with 7 bases lining up with TRBD2. Germline loops: CDR1 ENHRY, CDR2 SYGVKD. The CDR3 has 14 amino acids. The V segment lost 4 bases and the J segment 4 bases; nucleotides outside the gene matches: 4. This CDR3 reads CAISASSGYNEQFF. For the CDR3, the DNA is TGTGCCATCAGTGCCTCTAGCGGTTACAATGAGCAGTTCTTC.

This clonotype came up a few times. The gene calls are TRBV24-1 and TRBJ2-3; D remains ambiguous. The CDR3 consists of 11 residues. The V gene's germline CDR1 is KGHDR and CDR2 SFDVKD. V was pared by 7 bases and J by 9 bases, with 10 bases between. The CDR3 DNA is TGTGCCACCAGCGAGAAGGGAACGCAGTATTTT. It encodes CATSEKGTQYF.

This clonotype was detected many times. In DNA, the CDR3 is TGCGCCAGCAGCTTTATCGGGGCGGGCACTGAAGCTTTCTTT. It codes for CASSFIGAGTEAFF. This sequence joins TRBV5-1 and TRBJ1-1; perhaps TRBD1 as D (5 bases). The CDR3 extends over 14 amino acids. Germline values: CDR1 SGHRS, CDR2 YFSETQ. With 2 bases removed from V and 4 bases from J, the gap between germline ends came to 12 bases.

This clonotype has more than one count but fewer than ten. No DNA is shown, since the ends of the CDR3 on it are uncertain; the CDR3 is the one TCRdb lists. The chain employs TRBV19 and TRBJ1-5. Germline assignment: CDR1 LNHDA and CDR2 SQIVND (reference sequence). The length of the CDR3 is 14 amino acids, counting both ends. The CDR3 is CASTSDGSNQPQHF.

The DNA of the CDR3 is TGTGCCAGCAGCTTAGAGGTCGGGACTAATGAAAAACTGTTTTTT. It codes for CASSLEVGTNEKLFF. The chain couples TRBV11-2 to TRBJ1-4; D ambiguous. Germline CDR1 reads SGHAT; CDR2 reads FQNNGV. V gave up 0 bases and J gave up 2 bases, with 7 bases separating them. The length of the CDR3 is 15 residues. Full variable domain (remainder filled in from reference TRBV11-2 and TRBJ1-4): EAGVAQSPRYKIIEKRQSVAFWCNPISGHATLYWYQQILGQGPKLLIQFQNNGVVDDSQLPKDRFSAERLKGVDSTLKIQPAKLEDSAVYLCASSLEVGTNEKLFFGSGTQLSVL.

The chain links TRBV30 to TRBJ1-5; 9 bases agree with TRBD1. Germline assignment: CDR1 GTSNPN and CDR2 SVGIG (reference sequence). The CDR3 sequence is 15 residues long. The V and J ends lost 0 bases and 3 bases, in that order; junction bases with no gene match: 3. The CDR3 is CAWSVRDRVNQPQHF. The CDR3 DNA reads as TGTGCCTGGAGTGTACGGGACAGGGTCAATCAGCCCCAGCATTTT.

In its sample, this clonotype was seen many times. The chain is built from TRBV12-3 or TRBV12-4 and TRBJ1-2; no reliable D call. V was shortened by 2 bases and J by 4 bases, with 8 bases between the two germline ends. The CDR3 has 13 amino acids. CDR3 bases: TGTGCCAGCAGTTTATACAGTTTCTATGGCTACACCTTC. It codes for CASSLYSFYGYTF.

This clonotype was picked up many times. V usage is TRBV29-1 and J usage is TRBJ2-1; TRBD1 aligns across 9 bases. V was clipped by 3 bases and J by 6 bases; unmatched bases: 9. Germline-derived CDR1 and CDR2 are SQVTM and ANQGSEA. This CDR3 spans 15 amino acids. The CDR3 here is CSVDSGTGRLNEQFF. CDR3 DNA: TGCAGCGTTGATTCCGGGACAGGGCGGCTCAATGAGCAGTTCTTC.